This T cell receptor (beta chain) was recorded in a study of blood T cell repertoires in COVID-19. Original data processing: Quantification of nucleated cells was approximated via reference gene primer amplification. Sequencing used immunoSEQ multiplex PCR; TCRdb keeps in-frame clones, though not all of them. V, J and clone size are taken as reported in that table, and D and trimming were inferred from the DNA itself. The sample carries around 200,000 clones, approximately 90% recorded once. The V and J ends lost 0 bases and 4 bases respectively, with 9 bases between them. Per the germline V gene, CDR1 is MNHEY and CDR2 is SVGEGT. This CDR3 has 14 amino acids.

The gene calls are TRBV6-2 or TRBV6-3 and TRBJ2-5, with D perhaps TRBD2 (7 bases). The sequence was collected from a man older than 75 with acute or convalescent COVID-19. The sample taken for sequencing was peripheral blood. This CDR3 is CASSYSGGRETQYF. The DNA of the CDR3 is TGTGCCAGCAGTTACTCGGGGGGGCGAGAGACCCAGTACTTC.